Sequencing of this T cell receptor beta chain was carried out in a study of blood T cell repertoires in COVID-19. Study context: The origin of the acute and convalescent COVID-19 samples was the United States, Italy and Spain.

Produced via immunoSEQ multiplex PCR; TCRdb's table is partial and in-frame only. The table lists about 190,000 clones, around four fifths of them singletons, with approximately 5% in the top ten. Germline assignment: CDR1 SGDLS and CDR2 YYNGEE. The CDR3 extends over 15 amino acids. Trimming removed 0 bases at V and 1 base at J, with 8 bases between. V usage is TRBV9 and J usage is TRBJ2-1, with D possibly TRBD1 on 6 matching bases. The clonotype was recovered from a woman in her seventies with active or convalescent COVID-19. Sequencing input: peripheral blood. The CDR3 DNA is TGTGCCAGCAGCGTAGGCAGGGGATCCTACAATGAGCAGTTCTTC. Its protein product is CASSVGRGSYNEQFF.